This passage covers 13 T cell receptor beta chains from one sample sequenced in a study of blood T cells in healthy people across ages. A second PCR of about 7 to 12 cycles used a sample-barcoded 5' primer and a J-beta primer mix. One entry per CDR3 protein results from TCRdb running MiXCR on the 5' RACE reads. The data hold 710,000 or so distinct CDR3 sequences, with 20% to 25% observed a single time. Sequenced input: blood. These receptors all stem from a man aged 65-85 years in good health.

The table lists this clonotype with many counts. The rearrangement joins TRBV5-1 to TRBJ2-3; TRBD1 matches 8 bases. Germline lookup yields CDR1 SGHRS and CDR2 YFSETQ. The CDR3 has 15 residues. The trim removed 4 bases at V and 4 bases at J, leaving 8 bases unmatched. The CDR3 DNA sequence: TGCGCCAGCAGCCAACAGGGGGTTTCGTCAGATACGCAGTATTTT. It translates to CASSQQGVSSDTQYF. Complete variable domain (other parts from reference TRBV5-1 and TRBJ2-3): KAGVTQTPRYLIKTRGQQVTLSCSPISGHRSVSWYQQTPGQGLQFLFEYFSETQRNKGNFPGRFSGRQFSNSRSEMNVSTLELGDSALYLCASSQQGVSSDTQYFGPGTRLTVL.

This clonotype was counted a single time. This chain links TRBV28 with TRBJ2-5, with D perhaps matching TRBD1 or TRBD2 (5 bases each). Germline loops: CDR1 MDHEN, CDR2 SYDVKM. The CDR3 has 15 amino acids. V was clipped by 5 bases and J by 1 base, with 14 bases between them. CDR3 nucleotides: TGTGCCAGCAGTGCAGCCGGGACGCCCCAAGAGACCCAGTACTTC. It yields the protein CASSAAGTPQETQYF.

This clonotype was counted a few times. V is TRBV4-1 and J is TRBJ2-2; D not resolved. CDR3 length equals 15 residues. The germline gives CDR1 MGHRA, CDR2 YSYEKL. Between the trimmed V and J ends, which lost 1 base and 2 bases, there was a span of 8 bases. CDR3 sequence: CASSQGYGNTGELFF. Here the CDR3 DNA reads TGCGCCAGCAGCCAAGGATACGGAAACACCGGGGAGCTGTTTTTT.

This chain joins TRBV20-1 and TRBJ2-1; tentatively, D is TRBD2 (7 bases). Trimming left V 4 bases short and J 7 bases short, with 14 bases between. The germline gives CDR1 DFQATT, CDR2 SNEGSKA (reference sequence). The CDR3 runs 13 residues. The CDR3 nucleotides read TGCAGTGCTACTAGGGGGAGGGGGAATGAGCAGTTCTTC. Its translation is CSATRGRGNEQFF.

Regarding this clonotype: The junction departs from the called germline gene at one end, perhaps through a read error. V and J are TRBV5-1 and TRBJ2-1; 7 bases map to TRBD2. Germline V gives CDR1 SGHRS, CDR2 YFSETQ. The CDR3 has 12 amino acids. The CDR3 DNA reads TGTGCCAGCAGCCCACGGGAGGATGAGCAGTTCTTC. It translates to CASSPREDEQFF.

This clonotype showed up just a few times. This chain links TRBV14 with TRBJ1-1; no reliable D call. V dropped 5 bases and J dropped 4 bases, with 11 bases sitting between them. CDR3 length equals 13 residues. Germline V gene data show CDR1 as SGHDN and CDR2 as FVKESK. CDR3 sequence reads: CASSNTAGTEAFF. CDR3 DNA sequence: TGTGCCAGCAGCAATACTGCGGGCACTGAAGCTTTCTTT.

There are a few counts of this clonotype. This chain joins TRBV20-1 and TRBJ2-3; 8 nucleotides align to TRBD2. The CDR3 contains 17 residues. The ends lost 4 bases at V and 3 bases at J; junction bases unmatched: 15. The germline V gene encodes CDR1 DFQATT and CDR2 SNEGSKA (reference sequence). CDR3: CSATWGPGRGETDTQYF. The DNA of the CDR3 is TGCAGTGCTACCTGGGGCCCGGGGCGGGGGGAAACAGATACGCAGTATTTT.

The gene calls are TRBV20-1 and TRBJ2-3, with D possibly TRBD2 on 6 matching bases. CDR3 size: 16 residues. V gave up 1 base and J gave up 4 bases, with 18 bases separating them. CDR1 is DFQATT and CDR2 is SNEGSKA in the germline V gene (reference sequence). The CDR3: CSARATRGLRADTQYF. In DNA form, the CDR3 reads TGCAGTGCTAGAGCAACAAGAGGACTACGCGCAGATACGCAGTATTTT.

This clonotype was counted a few times. The CDR3 loop reads CASRGQAGTEAFF. The CDR3 DNA sequence: TGTGCCAGCCGTGGACAGGCGGGTACTGAAGCTTTCTTT. This chain joins TRBV6-4 and TRBJ1-1, with TRBD1 identical over 7 bases. The germline V gene has CDR1 MRHNA and CDR2 SNTAGT. This CDR3 is built from 13 residues. V was clipped by 8 bases and J by 5 bases; unmatched bases: 8.

The CDR3 DNA follows: TGTGCCAGCAGCGCGCGACATAGCGGTAGCAATGAGCAGTTCTTC. Translating it yields CASSARHSGSNEQFF. The chain carries TRBV7-2 and TRBJ2-1, with a possible D match to TRBD2 (6 bases). The V end lost 5 bases, the J end lost 6 bases, and 17 bases lay between the germline ends. The CDR3 totals 15 residues. The germline CDR1 and CDR2 sequences are SGHTA and FQGNSA.

At least ten counts were recorded for this clonotype. V usage is TRBV12-3 or TRBV12-4 and J usage is TRBJ2-1; TRBD2 agrees at 10 bases. The CDR3 contains 15 residues. V lost 7 bases to trimming and J lost 6 bases; unmatched junction nucleotides: 9. The chain's CDR3 is CASNQEGTSANEQFF. As DNA, the CDR3 is TGTGCCAGCAACCAAGAAGGGACTAGCGCCAATGAGCAGTTCTTC.

This clonotype was counted only a few times. The V call is TRBV21-1, the J call TRBJ2-7; the DNA was not used to check the table's D call, TRBD1. TRBV21-1 is labeled a pseudogene. The CDR3 covers 14 residues. The CDR3 spells CASSKGTGEGEQYF. CDR3 nucleotides: TGTGCCAGCAGCAAAGGTACAGGGGAAGGCGAGCAGTACTTC.

The sample holds a few counts of this clonotype. The rearrangement links TRBV7-9 to TRBJ2-5; 7 nucleotides agree with TRBD1. The closer fit of TRBJ2-1 to the DNA end suggests the J call may be wrong. The CDR3 has 12 residues. Germline CDR1 and CDR2: SEHNR and FQNEAQ (reference sequence). The CDR3 protein is CASRSGTDEQFF. The CDR3 DNA reads TGTGCCAGCAGATCCGGGACAGATGAGCAGTTCTTC.